The rows below give T cell receptor beta chains drawn from one sample of a study of cytomegalovirus exposure and HLA in healthy donors. Only in-frame clones appear in the TCRdb table, and some are missing; sequencing was by immunoSEQ multiplex PCR. The sample holds around 120,000 clones, 70% to 85% seen once. What was sequenced was PBMCs. All receptors derive from a man aged 50 to 59 in good health and CMV-seronegative. CDR3s include the opening cysteine and the closing phenylalanine or tryptophan. D genes are given only for firm matches.

-	13	TRBV30	CAWSVQGMNEQYF
-	12	TRBV2	CASKDDRTPQHF
-	15	TRBV6-5	CASSRRPGQIYEQYF
TRBD2	16	TRBV9	CASTPSSSGSYNEQFF
-	15	TRBV27	CASSLSGGGSGGYTF
TRBD2	14	TRBV5-1	CASSLSGGANEQFF
-	14	TRBV29-1	CSVDIAGPGTEAFF
TRBD1	15	TRBV6-1	CASRPRQGPNEKLFF
-	15	TRBV4-1	CASSQVTRDTGELFF
-	15	TRBV4-1	CASSQDQGAGMAQHF
-	14	TRBV4-1	CASSQEQISYEQYF
TRBD1	16	TRBV27	CASSLSGLDRDYGYTF
TRBD2	15	TRBV7-3	CASSLGGGSYNEQFF
-	13	TRBV7-2	CASSSQGQTEAFF
-	14	TRBV2	CASIYRSGYYEQYF
TRBD2	16	TRBV7-3	CASSPGLAGSSYEQYF
TRBD1	13	TRBV30	CACMRDRGYEQYF
TRBD1	16	TRBV5-1	CASREASGGRVEKLFF
TRBD1	14	TRBV29-1	CSVTISGGDQPQHF
-	15	TRBV19	CASSTGFSGANVLTF
-	12	TRBV29-1	CSVSSGANVLTF
TRBD2	14	TRBV10-2	CASGSGGPSYEQYF
TRBD1	14	TRBV18	CASSKTGGNTEAFF
TRBD2	15	TRBV5-1	CASTAGGGDQETQYF
-	14	TRBV25-1	CASSATGITDTQYF
TRBD2	16	TRBV5-1	CASSLVVAGFQETQYF
TRBD2	17	TRBV5-1	CASSFGTSGAWDYEQYF
-	15	TRBV7-2	CASSRYLQDPWEQFF
-	16	TRBV5-1	CASSSPGGASTDTQYF
-	16	TRBV5-1	CASSLGSGGPTDTQYF
TRBD1	14	TRBV30	CAWTRQGSTGELFF
-	12	TRBV9	CASSGQKNIQYF
TRBD1	16	TRBV6-6	CASSYSALQGVYEQYF
-	14	TRBV7-6	CASSLGGGGDTQYF
TRBD1	14	TRBV7-8	CASTDRAEFPEAFF
-	13	TRBV6-5	CASRGGLNTEAFF
-	16	TRBV7-2	CASSSPYRAGANVLTF
TRBD1	13	TRBV5-6	CASSRTGGTEAFF
-	15	TRBV19	CASSGRQPGAYEQYF
TRBD1	13	TRBV6-6	CASRPQGAIEAFF
-	13	TRBV5-6	CASRYQGSYEQYF
-	11	TRBV29-1	CSVESTNTQYF
-	13	TRBV6-5	CASSSYRDSPLHF
-	13	TRBV9	CASSAVNTGELFF
-	13	TRBV27	CASSLDRYSPLHF
TRBD1	14	TRBV5-1	CASSPRDRESPLHF
-	16	TRBV6-5	CASSYSFARVGTEAFF
-	15	TRBV7-2	CASTPGSGQSYGYTF
-	15	TRBV21-1	CASSNPGWNSYEQYF
-	13	TRBV5-6	CASSEPLSYEQYF
-	13	TRBV6-1	CASSEALPRGYTF
TRBD1	16	TRBV19	CASTQAGAGGVHGYTF
-	15	TRBV4-1	CASSPIQFMGGGYTF
TRBD2	16	TRBV7-2	CASSPHRGGNGGTQYF
TRBD2	12	TRBV10-3	CAIGTSLNIQYF
-	13	TRBV6-1	CASSDRTLNEQYF
-	16	TRBV5-1	CASSLGPSGLNTEAFF
-	15	TRBV5-1	CASSTSGTGNQPQHF
-	14	TRBV12-5	CASGLNTGNYGYTF
-	13	TRBV2	CASSEQADQPQHF